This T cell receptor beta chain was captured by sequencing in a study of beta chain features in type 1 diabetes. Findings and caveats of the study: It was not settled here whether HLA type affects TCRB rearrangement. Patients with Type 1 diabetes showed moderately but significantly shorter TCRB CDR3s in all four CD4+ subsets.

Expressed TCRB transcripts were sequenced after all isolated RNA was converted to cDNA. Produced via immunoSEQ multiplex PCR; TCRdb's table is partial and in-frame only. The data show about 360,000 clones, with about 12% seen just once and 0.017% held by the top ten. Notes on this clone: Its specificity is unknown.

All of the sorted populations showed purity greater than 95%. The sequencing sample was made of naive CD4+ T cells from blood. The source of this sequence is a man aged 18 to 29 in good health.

CDR3 nucleotides: TGTGCCAGCAGCGCGGACAATGAGCAGTTCTTC. It is translated as CASSADNEQFF. This chain links TRBV11-2 with TRBJ2-1, with D unclear. CDR1 is SGHAT and CDR2 is FQNNGV in the germline V gene. Trimming shortened V by 5 bases and J by 5 bases, and 4 bases separated the two germline ends. This CDR3 has 11 amino acids.